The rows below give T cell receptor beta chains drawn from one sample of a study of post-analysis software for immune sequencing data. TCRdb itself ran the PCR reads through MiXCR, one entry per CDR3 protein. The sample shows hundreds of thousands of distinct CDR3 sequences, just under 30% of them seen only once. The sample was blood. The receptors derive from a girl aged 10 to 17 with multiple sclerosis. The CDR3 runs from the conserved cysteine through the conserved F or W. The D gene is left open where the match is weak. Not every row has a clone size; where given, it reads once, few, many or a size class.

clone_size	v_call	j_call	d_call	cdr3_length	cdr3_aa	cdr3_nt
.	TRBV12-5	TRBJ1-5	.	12	CASGTGPQPQHF	TGTGCTAGTGGTACGGGTCCCCAGCCCCAGCATTTT
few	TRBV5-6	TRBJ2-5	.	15	CASSFQRQLQETQYF	TGTGCCAGCAGCTTCCAACGACAGCTTCAAGAGACCCAGTACTTC
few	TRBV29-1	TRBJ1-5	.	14	CSVSLGGENQPQHF	TGCAGCGTCTCACTGGGGGGGGAGAATCAGCCCCAGCATTTT
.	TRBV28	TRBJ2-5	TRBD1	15	CASSLSGTGEATQYF	TGTGCCAGCAGTTTGTCTGGGACAGGAGAAGCGACCCAGTACTTC
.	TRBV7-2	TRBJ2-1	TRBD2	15	CASSLPGLVFNEQFF	TGTGCCAGCAGCTTACCGGGACTAGTTTTCAATGAGCAGTTCTTC
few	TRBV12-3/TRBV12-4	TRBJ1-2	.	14	CAAVEQGRVDGYTF	TGTGCCGCCGTAGAACAGGGAAGGGTTGATGGCTACACCTTC
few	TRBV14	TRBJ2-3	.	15	CASSPAGLWTDTQYF	TGTGCCAGCAGCCCCGCGGGCCTGTGGACAGATACGCAGTATTTT
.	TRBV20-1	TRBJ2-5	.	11	CSALAGETQYF	TGCAGTGCCCTAGCCGGGGAGACCCAGTACTTC
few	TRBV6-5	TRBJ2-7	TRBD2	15	CASSYSWGGSYEQYF	TGTGCCAGCAGTTACTCATGGGGGGGCTCCTACGAGCAGTACTTC
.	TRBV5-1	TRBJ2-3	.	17	CASSFLPDIPGADTQYF	TGCGCCAGCAGCTTCTTACCGGACATCCCGGGGGCAGATACGCAGTATTTT
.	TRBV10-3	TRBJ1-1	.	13	CAISGTGIGEAFF	TGTGCCATCAGCGGAACAGGGATCGGTGAAGCTTTCTTT
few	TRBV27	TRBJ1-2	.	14	CASSPRMDFYGYTF	TGTGCCAGCAGTCCCCGGATGGACTTCTATGGCTACACCTTC
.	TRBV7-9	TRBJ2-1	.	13	CASSPTRNNEQFF	TGTGCCAGCAGCCCAACAAGGAACAATGAGCAGTTCTTC
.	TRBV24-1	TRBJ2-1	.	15	CATSEFAGGGREQFF	TGTGCCACCAGTGAGTTTGCAGGGGGAGGGCGTGAGCAGTTCTTC
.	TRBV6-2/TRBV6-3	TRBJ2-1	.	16	CASSYPPGFAYNEQFF	TGTGCCAGCAGTTACCCGCCGGGCTTTGCCTACAATGAGCAGTTCTTC
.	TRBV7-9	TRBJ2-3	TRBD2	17	CASSPRAGLAGTDTQYF	TGTGCCAGCAGCCCAAGAGCAGGACTAGCGGGGACAGATACGCAGTATTTT
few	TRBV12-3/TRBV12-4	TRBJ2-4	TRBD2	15	CASSLSGRAGDEQYF	TGTGCCAGCAGTTTATCTGGGAGGGCGGGGGATGAGCAGTACTTC
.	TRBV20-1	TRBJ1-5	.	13	CSARTGPGGPQHF	TGCAGTGCCCGGACGGGACCCGGCGGGCCCCAGCATTTT
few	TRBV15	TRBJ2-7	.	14	CATSRDWDPYEQYF	TGTGCCACCAGCAGAGATTGGGATCCCTACGAGCAGTACTTC
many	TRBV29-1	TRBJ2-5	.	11	CSVEVAETQYF	TGCAGCGTTGAGGTCGCGGAGACCCAGTACTTC
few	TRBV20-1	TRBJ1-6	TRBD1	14	CSARRTGIGSPLHF	TGCAGTGCTAGAAGGACAGGGATAGGGTCACCCCTCCACTTT
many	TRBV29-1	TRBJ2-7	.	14	CSVGPKTGPYEQYF	TGCAGCGTGGGCCCTAAGACAGGTCCCTACGAGCAGTACTTC
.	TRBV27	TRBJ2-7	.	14	CVSSLATSSYEQYF	TGTGTCAGCAGTTTGGCTACTAGCTCCTACGAGCAGTACTTC
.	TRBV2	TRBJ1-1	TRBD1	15	CASSRIGTGGTEAFF	TGTGCCAGCAGCCGAATCGGGACAGGGGGCACTGAAGCTTTCTTT
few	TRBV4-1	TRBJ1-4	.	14	CASSQGVTDEKLFF	TGCGCCAGCAGCCAGGGAGTAACCGATGAAAAACTGTTTTTT
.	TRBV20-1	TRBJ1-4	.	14	CSARDRSVGEKLFF	TGCAGTGCTAGAGATAGGAGCGTTGGGGAAAAACTGTTTTTT
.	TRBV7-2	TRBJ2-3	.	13	CASSGPGTDTQYF	TGTGCCAGCAGTGGTCCCGGAACAGATACGCAGTATTTT
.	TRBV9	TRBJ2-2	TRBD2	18	CASSREGLARQGTGELFF	TGTGCCAGCAGCCGAGAGGGACTAGCGAGACAGGGGACCGGGGAGCTGTTTTTT
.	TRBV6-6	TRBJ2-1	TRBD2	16	CASSYRGGLSYNEQFF	TGTGCCAGCAGTTACCGCGGGGGACTCTCCTACAATGAGCAGTTCTTC
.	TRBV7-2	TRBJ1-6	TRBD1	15	CASSLEGTGDSPLHF	TGTGCCAGCAGCTTAGAGGGGACAGGTGATTCACCCCTCCACTTT
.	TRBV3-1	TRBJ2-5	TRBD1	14	CASSGPRGPETQYF	TGTGCCAGCAGCGGCCCCAGGGGGCCAGAGACCCAGTACTTC
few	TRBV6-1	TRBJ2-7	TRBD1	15	CATALRQGRVYEQYF	TGTGCCACAGCCCTGCGACAGGGCCGCGTTTACGAGCAGTACTTC
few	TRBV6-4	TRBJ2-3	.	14	CASSDSISTDTQYF	TGTGCCAGCAGTGACTCAATCTCTACAGATACGCAGTATTTT
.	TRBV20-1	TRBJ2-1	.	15	CSATGVGTPGYEQFF	TGCAGTGCCACCGGAGTAGGGACTCCGGGGTATGAGCAGTTCTTC
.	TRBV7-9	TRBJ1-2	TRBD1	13	CVSSLGGNGGYTF	TGTGTCAGCAGCTTAGGGGGCAATGGTGGCTACACCTTC
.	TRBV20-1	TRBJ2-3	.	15	CSARDIGVTTDTRYF	TGCAGTGCTAGAGATATAGGGGTCACCACAGATACGCGGTATTTT
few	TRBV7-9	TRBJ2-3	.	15	CASTQRTNPADTQYF	TGTGCCAGCACCCAGAGGACAAATCCGGCAGATACGCAGTATTTT
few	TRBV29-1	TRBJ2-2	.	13	CSVEYQGAGELFF	TGCAGCGTTGAGTACCAGGGTGCCGGGGAGCTGTTTTTT
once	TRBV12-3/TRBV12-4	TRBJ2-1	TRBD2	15	CASSGRGWGGNEQFF	TGTGCCAGCAGCGGACGGGGATGGGGGGGTAATGAGCAGTTCTTC
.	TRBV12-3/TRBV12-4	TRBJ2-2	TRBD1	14	CASSSGTDTGELFF	TGTGCCAGCAGTTCCGGGACAGACACCGGGGAGCTGTTTTTT
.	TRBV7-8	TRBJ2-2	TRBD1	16	CASSLLRTGNTGELFF	TGTGCCAGCAGCCTACTACGGACAGGGAACACCGGGGAGCTGTTTTTT
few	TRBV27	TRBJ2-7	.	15	CASSSRAATSYEQYF	TGTGCCAGCAGTTCTAGGGCAGCCACCTCCTACGAGCAGTACTTC
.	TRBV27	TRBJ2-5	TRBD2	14	CASRGLAVQETQYF	TGTGCCAGCCGGGGACTAGCGGTCCAAGAGACCCAGTACTTC
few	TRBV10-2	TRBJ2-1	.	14	CASSVPGHSNEQFF	TGCGCCAGCAGTGTCCCGGGACATTCCAATGAGCAGTTCTTC
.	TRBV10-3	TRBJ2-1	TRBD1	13	CATTPGTGYEQFF	TGTGCCACGACACCCGGGACAGGGTATGAGCAGTTCTTC
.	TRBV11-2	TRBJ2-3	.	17	CASSLDRRRASTDTQYF	TGTGCCAGCAGCTTAGATCGCAGGCGAGCTAGCACAGATACGCAGTATTTT
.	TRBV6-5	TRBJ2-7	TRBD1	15	CVSSYSGTVSYEQYF	TGTGTCAGCAGTTACTCCGGGACAGTATCCTACGAGCAGTACTTC
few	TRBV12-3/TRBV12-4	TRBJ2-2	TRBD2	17	CASSLALAEGNTGELFF	TGTGCCAGCAGTTTAGCCCTAGCGGAGGGGAACACCGGGGAGCTGTTTTTT
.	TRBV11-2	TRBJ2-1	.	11	CASSFMDEQFF	TGTGCCAGCAGCTTTATGGATGAGCAGTTCTTC
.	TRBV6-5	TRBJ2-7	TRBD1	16	CASSSNRDREAYEQYF	TGTGCCAGCAGTTCGAACCGGGACAGGGAAGCCTACGAGCAGTACTTC
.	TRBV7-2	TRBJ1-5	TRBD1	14	CASSSDRGLQPQHF	TGTGCCAGCAGCTCCGACAGGGGGCTTCAGCCCCAGCATTTT
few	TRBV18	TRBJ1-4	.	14	CASSHSEVREKLFF	TGTGCCAGCTCACACTCCGAAGTAAGAGAAAAACTGTTTTTT
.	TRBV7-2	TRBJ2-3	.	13	CASSKTTFDTQYF	TGTGCCAGCAGCAAAACGACGTTCGATACGCAGTATTTT
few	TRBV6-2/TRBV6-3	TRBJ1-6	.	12	CASTSRGSPLHF	TGTGCCAGCACCTCTCGGGGATCACCCCTCCACTTT
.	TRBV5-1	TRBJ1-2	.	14	CASSSGLGFYGYTF	TGCGCCAGCAGCTCGGGACTCGGATTCTATGGCTACACCTTC
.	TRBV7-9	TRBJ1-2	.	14	CASSLAQGLDGYTF	TGTGCCAGCAGCTTAGCGCAGGGCCTCGATGGCTACACCTTC
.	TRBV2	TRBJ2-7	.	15	CASSDEGLAYNEQYF	TGTGCCAGCAGTGACGAGGGTCTGGCCTACAATGAGCAGTACTTC
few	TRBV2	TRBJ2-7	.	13	CASSETYQAGQYF	TGTGCCAGCAGTGAAACTTACCAGGCGGGGCAGTACTTC
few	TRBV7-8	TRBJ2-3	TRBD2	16	CASSPYGLAGGNTQYF	TGTGCCAGCAGCCCATATGGACTAGCGGGTGGTAATACGCAGTATTTT
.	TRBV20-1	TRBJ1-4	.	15	CSARDRSTTNEKLFF	TGCAGTGCCCGGGACCGTTCCACCACTAATGAAAAACTGTTTTTT